The 28 T cell receptor beta chains below all came from one sample that was sequenced in a study of molecular identifiers for immune sequencing clone quantification. TCRdb independently ran MiXCR on the PCR reads; one entry per CDR3 protein. The sample lists 400,000 to 600,000 distinct CDR3 sequences, 20% to 25% occurring once. The sequencing input was naive CD8+ T cells from blood, with Jurkat cell RNA spiked in. This sample's subset: FACS-sorted CD8+CD4-CCR7+CD45RA+ naive T cells. Source of these receptors: a human donor in good health. Some libraries in this study had Jurkat cell RNA spiked in.

This chain joins TRBV27 and TRBJ2-5; 9 nucleotides match TRBD2. The CDR3 consists of 17 residues. In germline, CDR1 is MNHEY, CDR2 SMNVEV (reference sequence). Trimming cost V 5 bases and J 2 bases; bases outside gene matches: 12. CDR3 loop: CASSSPGGGGLQETQYF. As DNA, the CDR3 is TGTGCCAGCAGTAGTCCCGGCGGGGGGGGGCTACAAGAGACCCAGTACTTC.

This clonotype has at least ten counts. The chain employs TRBV7-8 and TRBJ2-1; D may be TRBD2 (6 bases). The germline V gene has CDR1 SGHVS and CDR2 FQNEAQ. V was clipped by 0 bases and J by 9 bases, with 18 bases between them. CDR3 length: 16 amino acids. This CDR3 is CASSLAISTSSVEQFF. The CDR3 DNA sequence: TGTGCCAGCAGCTTAGCGATTTCCACTAGCTCCGTTGAGCAGTTCTTC. Full variable domain (remainder filled in from reference TRBV7-8 and TRBJ2-1): GAGVSQSPRYKVAKRGQDVALRCDPISGHVSLFWYQQALGQGPEFLTYFQNEAQLDKSGLPSDRFFAERPEGSVSTLKIQRTQQEDSAVYLCASSLAISTSSVEQFFGPGTRLTVL.

This clonotype was picked up a small number of times. V usage is TRBV7-9 and J usage is TRBJ2-1; D might be TRBD2 (6 bases). There are 17 residues in the CDR3. CDR1 SEHNR and CDR2 FQNEAQ come from the germline V gene (reference sequence). Trimming pared 0 bases from V and 0 bases from J, leaving 12 bases between. CDR3 nucleotide sequence: TGTGCCAGCAGCTTAGCGGAGGGGTACAGCTCCTACAATGAGCAGTTCTTC. This encodes CASSLAEGYSSYNEQFF.

This clonotype was counted at least ten times. The V and J genes are TRBV10-2 and TRBJ2-3, with 9 bases matching TRBD2. The CDR3 totals 16 residues. V gave up 4 bases and J gave up 3 bases; unmatched junction bases: 8. Germline V gene sequence: CDR1 WSHSY, CDR2 SAAADI. The CDR3 DNA reads TGCGCCAGCAGTGGTGATAGCGGGGGTCGGACAGATACGCAGTATTTT. It encodes CASSGDSGGRTDTQYF.

This clonotype was recorded only once. This could be a read error, since a much larger clone is one nucleotide away. Here the CDR3 reads CASSSPLTGGSDTEAFF. CDR3 nucleotide sequence: TGTGCCAGCAGCTCACCCTTGACAGGGGGAAGTGACACTGAAGCTTTCTTT. The rearrangement joins TRBV7-9 to TRBJ1-1; 9 nucleotides align to TRBD1. Germline V lookup: CDR1 SEHNR, CDR2 FQNEAQ (reference sequence). This CDR3 has 17 residues. V shed 4 bases and J 3 bases; nucleotides not matched to a gene: 12.

Ten or more counts support this clonotype. This chain joins TRBV5-4 and TRBJ2-7; possible D gene TRBD2, 5 bases. This CDR3 region has 16 residues. Germline V gives CDR1 SGHNT, CDR2 YYREEE (reference sequence). The germline V and J ends were trimmed by 3 bases and 0 bases, with 16 bases remaining between them. CDR3 amino acids: CASSSDWLSPSYEQYF. DNA for the CDR3: TGTGCCAGCAGCTCGGACTGGCTTTCGCCCTCCTACGAGCAGTACTTC.

For this clonotype: This may be a read error: a much more frequent sequence differs by one nucleotide. The rearrangement uses TRBV7-2 and TRBJ2-1; possible D gene TRBD1, 5 bases. This CDR3 spans 12 amino acids. Germline CDR1 is SGHTA and CDR2 is FQGNSA. Trimming stripped 5 bases from V and 15 bases from J, with 17 bases between. The CDR3 spells CASSPQDGLGFF. For the CDR3, the DNA is TGTGCCAGCAGCCCACAGGACGGGCTGGGGTTCTTC.

This clonotype came up a few times. The rearrangement links TRBV6-2 or TRBV6-3 to TRBJ1-1; D uncertain. Trimming stripped 5 bases from V and 4 bases from J, with 11 bases between. Germline CDR1 and CDR2: MNHEY and SVGEGT. The length of the CDR3 is 13 residues. The CDR3 nucleotides read TGTGCCAGCAGTCGTAACTTGGTCACTGAAGCTTTCTTT. Residues: CASSRNLVTEAFF.

A note on this clonotype: One junction end disagrees with the germline gene, perhaps due to a read error. The chain joins TRBV27 to TRBJ2-5, with 7 bases matching TRBD2. This CDR3 contains 18 residues. Germline V lookup: CDR1 MNHEY, CDR2 SMNVEV (reference sequence). The CDR3 DNA follows: TGTGCCAGCAGTTCTATCTACCGGACCCGCGGGGGTGAAGAGACCCAGCACTTC. Translated: CASSSIYRTRGGEETQHF.

As for this clonotype: It is likely a read error, because the conserved phenylalanine at the end of the CDR3 is missing. V and J are TRBV4-3 and TRBJ2-7; D gene uncertain. Germline V gene sequence: CDR1 LGHNA, CDR2 YSLEER. Trimming cost V 4 bases and J 7 bases, with 20 bases left between them. The CDR3 length is 15 residues. In DNA, the CDR3 is TGCGCCAGCAGCCCATCCCACCCATCCGGACGGGAGCAGTACCTC. Protein: CASSPSHPSGREQYL.

This clonotype occurred many times. V gene TRBV7-9 combines with J gene TRBJ2-6; D is possibly TRBD1 (6 bases). The germline gives CDR1 SEHNR, CDR2 FQNEAQ (reference sequence). The CDR3 has 20 residues. Trimming cost V 10 bases and J 0 bases, with 28 bases left between them. The CDR3 DNA reads TGTGCCACCGAGCTTATATTTGGGGACACAGACTCCTCTGGGGCCAACGTCCTGACTTTC. This codes for CATELIFGDTDSSGANVLTF.

This clonotype was seen at least ten times. The chain employs TRBV3-1 and TRBJ2-6; D uncertain. Per the germline V gene, CDR1 is LGHDT and CDR2 is YNNKEL (reference sequence). The CDR3 sequence is 18 residues long. The ends were cut back, 1 base at V and 0 bases at J, with 13 bases in the middle. Here the CDR3 DNA reads TGTGCCAGCAGCCAAGGGCTGGGCTACCTCTCTGGGGCCAACGTCCTGACTTTC. This translates into CASSQGLGYLSGANVLTF.

This clonotype has ten or more counts. The chain joins TRBV13 to TRBJ2-7; no reliable D call. The germline V and J ends were trimmed by 0 bases and 5 bases, with 8 bases remaining between them. Germline CDR1 PRHDT, CDR2 FYEKMQ (reference sequence). The CDR3 loop spans 13 amino acids. The DNA for the CDR3 is TGTGCCAGCAGCTTAGGCCTGGTGGACGAGCAGTACTTC. Encoded protein: CASSLGLVDEQYF.

The sample holds many counts of this clonotype. The rearrangement joins TRBV27 to TRBJ1-5; possibly TRBD1 for D (6 bases). The CDR3 has 19 residues. Deletions cut 5 bases from V and 2 bases from J, with 25 bases between. Looked up from germline, CDR1 is MNHEY and CDR2 is SMNVEV (reference sequence). CDR3 sequence (DNA): TGTGCCAGCAGTCCTATAGGTCGGGCTCCAGGGGCGGGCAATCAGCCCCAGCATTTT. Amino acids: CASSPIGRAPGAGNQPQHF.

This clonotype was observed at least ten times. The chain employs TRBV23-1 and TRBJ1-5; 9 bases are shared with TRBD1. TRBV23-1 is given ORF status, its function remaining uncertain. The trim removed 4 bases at V and 6 bases at J, leaving 13 bases unmatched. This CDR3 has 17 residues. CDR3 nucleotides: TGCGCCAGCAGTCTCACGACGTGGGACAGGGAGTGTCAGCCCCAGCATTTT. Translating it yields CASSLTTWDRECQPQHF.

There are many counts of this clonotype. The V gene is TRBV11-2, the J gene TRBJ2-3, with TRBD2 matching over 12 bases. The CDR3 has 16 residues. The germline gives CDR1 SGHAT, CDR2 FQNNGV. The junction had 4 bases not matched to a gene; V was cut back by 3 bases and J by 3 bases. CDR3 sequence: CASSFELAGGTDTQYF. CDR3 DNA sequence: TGTGCCAGCAGCTTCGAACTAGCGGGAGGAACAGATACGCAGTATTTT.

V gene TRBV7-6 combines with J gene TRBJ2-3; D possibly corresponds to TRBD1 (6 bases). Germline CDR1 SGHVS, CDR2 FNYEAQ. This CDR3 contains 16 residues. The V and J ends lost 0 bases and 0 bases respectively, with 10 bases between them. Written as DNA, the CDR3 is TGTGCCAGCAGCTTAGCTGGGGGCTCTAGCACAGATACGCAGTATTTT. It yields the protein CASSLAGGSSTDTQYF.

This clonotype showed up many times. The chain employs TRBV5-4 and TRBJ2-5; no firm D call. V dropped 1 base and J dropped 0 bases, with 7 bases sitting between them. The germline gives CDR1 SGHNT, CDR2 YYREEE (reference sequence). This CDR3 has 14 residues. Here the CDR3 reads CASSLWAHQETQYF. Written as DNA, the CDR3 is TGTGCCAGCAGCTTGTGGGCACACCAAGAGACCCAGTACTTC.

This clonotype was seen at least ten times. At one end, the junction sequence differs from germline, possibly due to a read error. The chain links TRBV7-9 to TRBJ2-7, with D unresolved. CDR3 length: 12 residues. From germline, CDR1 is SEHNR and CDR2 FQNEAQ (reference sequence). The chain's CDR3 is CASSLESYEQYF. The CDR3 DNA sequence: TGCGCCAGCAGCTTGGAAAGCTACGAGCAGTACTTC.

To note about this clonotype: At one end, the junction sequence differs from germline, possibly due to a read error. The chain is built from TRBV14 and TRBJ2-3; 10 nucleotides match TRBD2. The CDR3 has 19 amino acids. Looked up from germline, CDR1 is SGHDN and CDR2 is FVKESK. The CDR3 nucleotides read TGTGCCTGCAGCCAAGAAAGAGGACTAGCGGAAGTTAGCACAGATACGCAGTATTTT. Protein product: CACSQERGLAEVSTDTQYF.

This clonotype was found once. Since a much larger clone is just one base distant, this may be a read error. This chain links TRBV4-1 with TRBJ1-5, with TRBD1 matching over 9 bases. This CDR3 has 16 amino acids. Germline loops: CDR1 MGHRA, CDR2 YSYEKL. CDR3 sequence: CASGQAPDRGGQPQHF. Here the CDR3 DNA reads TGCGCCAGCGGCCAAGCTCCAGACAGGGGGGGTCAGCCCCAGCATTTT.

This clonotype appeared many times. The chain employs TRBV6-2 or TRBV6-3 and TRBJ2-1; 10 bases match TRBD2. Trimming removed 0 bases from V and 4 bases from J; junction bases left unmatched: 3. Germline assignment: CDR1 MNHEY and CDR2 SVGEGT. There are 16 residues in the CDR3. CDR3 residues: CASSYSLAGVYNEQFF. For the CDR3, the DNA is TGTGCCAGCAGTTACTCCCTAGCGGGAGTATACAATGAGCAGTTCTTC.

This clonotype came up many times. CDR3 coding DNA: TGCGCCAGCAGCCAAGATTTCGGTACTAGTGTACAAGAGACCCAGTACTTC. Amino acids: CASSQDFGTSVQETQYF. The genes are TRBV4-1 and TRBJ2-5; tentative D call: TRBD2 (5 bases). Deletions cut 0 bases from V and 2 bases from J, with 16 bases between. The CDR3 contains 17 residues. Germline CDR1 is MGHRA and CDR2 is YSYEKL.

In this sample, this clonotype turned up a few times. This chain connects TRBV7-6 to TRBJ2-7; D is perhaps TRBD1 (6 bases). CDR1 is SGHVS, CDR2 FNYEAQ, per germline. The germline V and J ends were trimmed by 6 bases and 6 bases, with 18 bases remaining between them. The CDR3 is 14 amino acids. The CDR3 DNA is TGTGCCAGCAGTCGCCTACAGGGAGATGGCGAGCAGTACTTC. This sequence encodes CASSRLQGDGEQYF.

Details on this clonotype: This may be a read error, as it is one base from a much larger clone. The chain is built from TRBV12-3 or TRBV12-4 and TRBJ1-1; D might be TRBD1 (6 bases). The CDR3 contains 14 residues. DNA of the CDR3: TGTGCCAGCAGTTTAATGGGGGCTTACACTGAAGTTTTCTTT. Translating gives CASSLMGAYTEVFF.

This clonotype was seen many times. The chain is built from TRBV7-9 and TRBJ2-7, with D maybe TRBD1 (6 bases). This CDR3 comprises 14 residues. CDR1 and CDR2 from the germline V gene are SEHNR and FQNEAQ (reference sequence). The ends were cut back, 5 bases at V and 9 bases at J, with 20 bases in the middle. The CDR3 bases are TGTGCCAGCAGCGAATCACCGGACAGTTCTGGGCAGTACTTC. Translation: CASSESPDSSGQYF.

The chain carries TRBV11-2 and TRBJ2-3; 12 nucleotides line up with TRBD2. V dropped 5 bases and J dropped 5; count of bases not matched to a gene: 11. Germline assignment: CDR1 SGHAT and CDR2 FQNNGV. The CDR3 is made up of 17 amino acids. This CDR3 is CASSPSPSGRARDTQYF. For the CDR3, the DNA is TGTGCCAGCAGCCCATCGCCTAGCGGGAGGGCCCGAGATACGCAGTATTTT. Variable domain in full (rest from reference TRBV11-2 and TRBJ2-3): EAGVAQSPRYKIIEKRQSVAFWCNPISGHATLYWYQQILGQGPKLLIQFQNNGVVDDSQLPKDRFSAERLKGVDSTLKIQPAKLEDSAVYLCASSPSPSGRARDTQYFGPGTRLTVL.

This clonotype has ten or more counts. V gene TRBV6-2 or TRBV6-3 combines with J gene TRBJ2-3; 8 bases align to TRBD1. J was trimmed by 0 bases and V by 5 bases; bases with no gene match: 4. Germline values: CDR1 MNHEY, CDR2 SVGEGT. The CDR3 consists of 15 residues. Here the CDR3 DNA reads TGTGCCAGCAGTAGGACAGGGTCTAGCACAGATACGCAGTATTTT. The encoded protein is CASSRTGSSTDTQYF.